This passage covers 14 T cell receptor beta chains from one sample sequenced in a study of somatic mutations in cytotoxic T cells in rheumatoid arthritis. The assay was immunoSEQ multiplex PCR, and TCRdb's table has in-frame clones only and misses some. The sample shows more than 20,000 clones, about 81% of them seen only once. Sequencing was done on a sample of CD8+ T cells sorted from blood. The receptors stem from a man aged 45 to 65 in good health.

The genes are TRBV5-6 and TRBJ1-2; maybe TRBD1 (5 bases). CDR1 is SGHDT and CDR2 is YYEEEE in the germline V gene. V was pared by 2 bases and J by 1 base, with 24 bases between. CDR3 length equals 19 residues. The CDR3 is CASSFGNTGTVILNYGYTF. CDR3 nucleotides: TGTGCCAGCAGCTTCGGGAACACCGGGACGGTCATTCTTAACTATGGCTACACCTTC. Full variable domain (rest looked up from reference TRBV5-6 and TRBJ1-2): DAGVTQSPTHLIKTRGQQVTLRCSPKSGHDTVSWYQQALGQGPQFIFQYYEEEERQRGNFPDRFSGHQFPNYSSELNVNALLLGDSALYLCASSFGNTGTVILNYGYTFGSGTRLTVV.

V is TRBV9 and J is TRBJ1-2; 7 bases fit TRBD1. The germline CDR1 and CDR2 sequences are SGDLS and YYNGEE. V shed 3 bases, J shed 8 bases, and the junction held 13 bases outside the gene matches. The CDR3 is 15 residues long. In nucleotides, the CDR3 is TGTGCCAGCAGCGACGCGCCGACCGGACAGGAGGGCTACACCTTC. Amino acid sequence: CASSDAPTGQEGYTF.

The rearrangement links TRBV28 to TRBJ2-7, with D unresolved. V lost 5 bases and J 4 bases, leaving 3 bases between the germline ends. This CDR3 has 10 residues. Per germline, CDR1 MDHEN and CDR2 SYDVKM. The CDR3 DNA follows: TGTGCCAGCAGTCGATACGAGCAGTACTTC. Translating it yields CASSRYEQYF.

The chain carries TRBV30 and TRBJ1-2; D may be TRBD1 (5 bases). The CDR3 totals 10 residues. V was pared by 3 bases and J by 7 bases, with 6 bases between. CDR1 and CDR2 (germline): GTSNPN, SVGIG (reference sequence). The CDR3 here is CAWRRGGYTF. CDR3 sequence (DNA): TGTGCCTGGAGGAGGGGTGGCTACACCTTC.

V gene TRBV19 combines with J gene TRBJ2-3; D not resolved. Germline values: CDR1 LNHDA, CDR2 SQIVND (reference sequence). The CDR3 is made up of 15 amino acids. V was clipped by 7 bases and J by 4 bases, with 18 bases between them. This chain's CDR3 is CASNRAGRYADTQYF. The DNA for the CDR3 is TGTGCCAGTAATCGAGCAGGAAGATACGCAGATACGCAGTATTTT.

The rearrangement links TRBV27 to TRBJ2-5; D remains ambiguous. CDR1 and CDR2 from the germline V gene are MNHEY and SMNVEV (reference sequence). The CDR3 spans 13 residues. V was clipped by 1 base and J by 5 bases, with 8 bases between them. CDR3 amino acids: CASSLYLGETQYF. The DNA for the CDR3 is TGTGCCAGCAGTTTATACCTAGGGGAGACCCAGTACTTC.

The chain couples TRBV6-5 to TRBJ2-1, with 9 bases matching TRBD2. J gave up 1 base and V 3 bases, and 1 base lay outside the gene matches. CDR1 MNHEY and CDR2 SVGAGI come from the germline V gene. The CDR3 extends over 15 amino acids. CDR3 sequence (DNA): TGTGCCAGCAGTTATAGCGGGAGTTCCTACAATGAGCAGTTCTTC. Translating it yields CASSYSGSSYNEQFF.

Here the CDR3 reads CASSGGLEQYF. For the CDR3, the DNA is TGCGCCAGCTCGGGAGGTCTCGAGCAGTACTTC. The J gene is TRBJ2-7, the V gene TRBV4-1; 7 positions match TRBD2. Germline V gene lookup returns CDR1 MGHRA and CDR2 YSYEKL. CDR3 size: 11 residues. Germline trimming cut 8 bases from V and 6 bases from J; bases unmatched to any gene: 4.

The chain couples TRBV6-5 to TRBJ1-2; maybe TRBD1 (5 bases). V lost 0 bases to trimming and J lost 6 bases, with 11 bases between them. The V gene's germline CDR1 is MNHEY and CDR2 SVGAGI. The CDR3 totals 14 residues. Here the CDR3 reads CASSYSSGLDGYTF. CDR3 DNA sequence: TGTGCCAGCAGTTACTCTTCGGGGCTAGATGGCTACACCTTC.

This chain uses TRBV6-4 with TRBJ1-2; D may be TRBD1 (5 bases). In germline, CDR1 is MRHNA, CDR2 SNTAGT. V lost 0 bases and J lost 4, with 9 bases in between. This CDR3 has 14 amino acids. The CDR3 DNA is TGTGCCAGCAGTGACTCGACAGCTATCTATGGCTACACCTTC. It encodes CASSDSTAIYGYTF.

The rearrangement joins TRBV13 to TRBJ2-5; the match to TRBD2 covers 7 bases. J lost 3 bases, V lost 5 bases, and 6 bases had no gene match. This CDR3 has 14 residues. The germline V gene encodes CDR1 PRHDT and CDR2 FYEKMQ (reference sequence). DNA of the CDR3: TGTGCCAGCAGCCCCACTAGCGCGAAAGAGACCCAGTACTTC. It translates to CASSPTSAKETQYF.

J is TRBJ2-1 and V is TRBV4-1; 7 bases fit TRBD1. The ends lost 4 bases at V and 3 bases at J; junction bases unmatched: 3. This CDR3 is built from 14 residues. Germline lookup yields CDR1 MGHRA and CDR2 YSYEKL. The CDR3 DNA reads TGCGCCAGCAGCCCCCGGGACAGCTACAATGAGCAGTTCTTC. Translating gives CASSPRDSYNEQFF.

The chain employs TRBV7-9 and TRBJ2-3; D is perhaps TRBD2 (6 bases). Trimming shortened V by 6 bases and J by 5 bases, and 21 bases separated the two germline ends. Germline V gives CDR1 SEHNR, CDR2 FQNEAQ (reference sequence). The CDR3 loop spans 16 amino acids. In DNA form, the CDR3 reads TGTGCCAGCAGACCTGAGGCGGGGCCCAGCCGAGATACGCAGTATTTT. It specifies CASRPEAGPSRDTQYF.

The CDR3 protein is CASSLGENSNQPQHF. The CDR3 DNA follows: TGCGCCAGCAGCTTGGGGGAAAATAGCAATCAGCCCCAGCATTTT. This sequence joins TRBV5-1 and TRBJ1-5; D unresolved. This CDR3 is 15 amino acids long. The germline V gene has CDR1 SGHRS and CDR2 YFSETQ. V gave up 0 bases and J gave up 0 bases, with 7 bases separating them.